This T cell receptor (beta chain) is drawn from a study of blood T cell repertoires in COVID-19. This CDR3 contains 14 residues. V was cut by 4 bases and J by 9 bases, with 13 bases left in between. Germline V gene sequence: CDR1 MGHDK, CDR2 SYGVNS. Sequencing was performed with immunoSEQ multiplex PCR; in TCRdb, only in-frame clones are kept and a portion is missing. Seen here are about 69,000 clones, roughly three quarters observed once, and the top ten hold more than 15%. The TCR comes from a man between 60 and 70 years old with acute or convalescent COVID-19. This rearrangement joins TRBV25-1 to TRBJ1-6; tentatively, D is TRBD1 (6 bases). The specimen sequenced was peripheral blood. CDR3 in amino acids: CASSGTTGRSPLHF. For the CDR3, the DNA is TGTGCCAGCAGTGGGACGACAGGTCGTTCACCCCTCCACTTT. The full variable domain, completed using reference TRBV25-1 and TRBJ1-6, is EADIYQTPRYLVIGTGKKITLECSQTMGHDKMYWYQQDPGMELHLIHYSYGVNSTEKGDLSSESTVSRIRTEHFPLTLESARPSHTSQYLCASSGTTGRSPLHFGNGTRLTVT.